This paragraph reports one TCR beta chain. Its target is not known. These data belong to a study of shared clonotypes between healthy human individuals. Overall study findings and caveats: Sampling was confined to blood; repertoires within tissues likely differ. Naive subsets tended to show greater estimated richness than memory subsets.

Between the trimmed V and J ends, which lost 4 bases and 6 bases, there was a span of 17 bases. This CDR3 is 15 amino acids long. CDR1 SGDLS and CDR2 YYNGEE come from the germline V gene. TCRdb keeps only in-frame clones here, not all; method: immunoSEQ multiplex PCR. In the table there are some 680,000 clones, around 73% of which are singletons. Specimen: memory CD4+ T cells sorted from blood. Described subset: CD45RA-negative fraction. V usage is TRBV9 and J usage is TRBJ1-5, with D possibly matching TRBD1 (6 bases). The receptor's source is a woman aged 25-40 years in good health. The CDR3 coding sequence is TGTGCCAGCAGCATAGGGGGAGTTGCGAGTCAGCCCCAGCATTTT. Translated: CASSIGGVASQPQHF.